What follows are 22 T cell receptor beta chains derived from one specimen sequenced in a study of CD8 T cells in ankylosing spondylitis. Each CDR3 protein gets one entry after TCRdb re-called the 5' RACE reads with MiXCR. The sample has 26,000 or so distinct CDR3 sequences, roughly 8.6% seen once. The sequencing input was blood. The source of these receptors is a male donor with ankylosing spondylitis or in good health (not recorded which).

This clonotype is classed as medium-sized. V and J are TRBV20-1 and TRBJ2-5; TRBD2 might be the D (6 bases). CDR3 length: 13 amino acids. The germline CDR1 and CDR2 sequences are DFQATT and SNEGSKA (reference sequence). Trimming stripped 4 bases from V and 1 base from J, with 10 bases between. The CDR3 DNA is TGCAGTGCTAAAAGACTAGTCCAAGAGACCCAGTACTTC. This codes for CSAKRLVQETQYF.

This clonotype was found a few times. CDR3 region: CASSSTGYTEAFF. The CDR3 bases are TGTGCCAGCAGCTCGACGGGCTACACTGAAGCTTTCTTT. This sequence joins TRBV7-3 and TRBJ1-1; the D is unclear. With 4 bases removed from V and 3 bases from J, the gap between germline ends came to 9 bases. In germline, CDR1 is SGHTA, CDR2 FQGTGA. CDR3 size: 13 residues.

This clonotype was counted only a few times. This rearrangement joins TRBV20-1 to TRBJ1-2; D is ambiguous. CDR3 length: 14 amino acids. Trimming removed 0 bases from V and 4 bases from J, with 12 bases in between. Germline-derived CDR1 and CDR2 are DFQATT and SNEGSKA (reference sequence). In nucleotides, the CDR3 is TGCAGTGCTAGAGATCTCCAGGTGCGCTATGGCTACACCTTC. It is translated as CSARDLQVRYGYTF.

The CDR3 coding sequence is TGTGCCAGCAGCTTAGTTCCTAGCGGGGGCAGTTCAGATACGCAGTATTTT. Protein: CASSLVPSGGSSDTQYF. The genes are TRBV7-2 and TRBJ2-3, with TRBD2 identical over 10 bases. Germline-derived CDR1 and CDR2 are SGHTA and FQGNSA. After removal of 1 base from V and 4 bases from J, the junction contained 8 bases not matched to a gene. The CDR3 covers 17 residues.

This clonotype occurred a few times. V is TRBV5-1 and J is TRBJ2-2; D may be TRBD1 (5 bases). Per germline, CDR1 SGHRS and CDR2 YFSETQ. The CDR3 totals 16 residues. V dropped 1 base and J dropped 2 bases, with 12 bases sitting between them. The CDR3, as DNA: TGCGCCAGCAGCTTGATATCGACAGCCAACACCGGGGAGCTGTTTTTT. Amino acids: CASSLISTANTGELFF.

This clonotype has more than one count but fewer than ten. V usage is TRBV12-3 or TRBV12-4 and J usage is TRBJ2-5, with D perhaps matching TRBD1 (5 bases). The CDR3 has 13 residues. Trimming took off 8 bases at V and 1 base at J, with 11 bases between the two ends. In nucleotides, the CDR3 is TGTGCCAGCGCAACAGGCCTCCAAGAGACCCAGTACTTC. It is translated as CASATGLQETQYF.

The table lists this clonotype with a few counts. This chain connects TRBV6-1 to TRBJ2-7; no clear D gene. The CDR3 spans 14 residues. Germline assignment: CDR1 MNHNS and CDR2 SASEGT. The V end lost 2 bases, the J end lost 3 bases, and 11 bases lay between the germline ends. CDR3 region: CASSEPRRNYEQYF. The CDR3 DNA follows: TGTGCCAGCAGTGAACCCCGGCGGAACTACGAGCAGTACTTC.

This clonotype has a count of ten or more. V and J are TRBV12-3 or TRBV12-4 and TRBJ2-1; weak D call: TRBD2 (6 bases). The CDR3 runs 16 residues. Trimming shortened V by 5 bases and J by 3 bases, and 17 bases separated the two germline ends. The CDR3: CASSTGPGGVYNEQFF. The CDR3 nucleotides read TGTGCCAGCAGTACGGGACCCGGAGGGGTCTACAATGAGCAGTTCTTC.

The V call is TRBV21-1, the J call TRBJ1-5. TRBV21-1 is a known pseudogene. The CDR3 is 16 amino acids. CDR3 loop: CASSTRRDSSNQPQHF. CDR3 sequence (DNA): TGTGCCAGCAGCACTAGGAGGGATAGTAGCAATCAGCCCCAGCATTTT.

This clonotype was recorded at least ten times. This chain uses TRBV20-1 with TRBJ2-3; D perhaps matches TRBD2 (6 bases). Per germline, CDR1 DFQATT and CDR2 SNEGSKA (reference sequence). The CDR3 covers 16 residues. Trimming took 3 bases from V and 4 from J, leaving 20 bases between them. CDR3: CSAREILGLWADTQYF. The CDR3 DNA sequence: TGCAGTGCTAGGGAGATATTGGGACTCTGGGCAGATACGCAGTATTTT.

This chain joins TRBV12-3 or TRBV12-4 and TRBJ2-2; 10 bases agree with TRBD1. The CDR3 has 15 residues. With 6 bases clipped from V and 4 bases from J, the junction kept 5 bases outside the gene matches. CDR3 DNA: TGTGCCAGCAGCCCCGGGACAGGGGTCACCGGGGAGCTGTTTTTT. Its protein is CASSPGTGVTGELFF.

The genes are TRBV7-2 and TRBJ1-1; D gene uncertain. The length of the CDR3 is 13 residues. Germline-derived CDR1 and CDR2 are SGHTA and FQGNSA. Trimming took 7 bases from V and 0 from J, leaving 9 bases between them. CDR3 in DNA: TGTGCCAGCACCCCCTGGGTGAACACTGAAGCTTTCTTT. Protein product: CASTPWVNTEAFF. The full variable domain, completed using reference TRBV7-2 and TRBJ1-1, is GAGVSQSPSNKVTEKGKDVELRCDPISGHTALYWYRQSLGQGLEFLIYFQGNSAPDKSGLPSDRFSAERTGGSVSTLTIQRTQQEDSAVYLCASTPWVNTEAFFGQGTRLTVV.

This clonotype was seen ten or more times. For the CDR3, the DNA is TGCAGTGCTAAGACCTCGGGACTAGCGGGCTCTGGGGCCAACGTCCTGACTTTC. Residues: CSAKTSGLAGSGANVLTF. This sequence joins TRBV20-1 and TRBJ2-6, with 12 nucleotides matching TRBD2. Germline-derived CDR1 and CDR2 are DFQATT and SNEGSKA (reference sequence). The ends lost 4 bases at V and 0 bases at J; junction bases unmatched: 7. The CDR3 is 18 amino acids.

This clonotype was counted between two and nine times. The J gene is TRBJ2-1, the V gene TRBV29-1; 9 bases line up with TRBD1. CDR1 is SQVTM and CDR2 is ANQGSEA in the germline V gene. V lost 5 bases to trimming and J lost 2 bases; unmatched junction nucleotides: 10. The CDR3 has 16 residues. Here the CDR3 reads CSVISSGDRAYNEQFF. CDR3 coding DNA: TGCAGCGTTATAAGTTCCGGGGACAGGGCCTACAATGAGCAGTTCTTC.

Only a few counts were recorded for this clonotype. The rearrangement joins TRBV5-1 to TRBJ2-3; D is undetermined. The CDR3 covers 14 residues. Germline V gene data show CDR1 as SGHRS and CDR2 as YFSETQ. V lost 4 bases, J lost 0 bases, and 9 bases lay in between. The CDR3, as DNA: TGCGCCAGCAGCCCGGGTGCTAGCACAGATACGCAGTATTTT. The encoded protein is CASSPGASTDTQYF.

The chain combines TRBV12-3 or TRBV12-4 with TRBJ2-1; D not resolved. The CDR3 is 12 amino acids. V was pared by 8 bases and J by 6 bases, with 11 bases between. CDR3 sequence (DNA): TGTGCCAGCGGTGCTTGGGGCAATGAGCAGTTCTTC. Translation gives CASGAWGNEQFF.

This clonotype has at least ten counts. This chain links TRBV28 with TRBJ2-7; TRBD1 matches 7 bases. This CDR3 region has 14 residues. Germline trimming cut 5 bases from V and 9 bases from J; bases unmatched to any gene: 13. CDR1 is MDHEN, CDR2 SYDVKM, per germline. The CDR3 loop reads CASSPRDRPTGQYF. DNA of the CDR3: TGTGCCAGCAGTCCCAGGGACAGACCCACGGGGCAGTACTTC.

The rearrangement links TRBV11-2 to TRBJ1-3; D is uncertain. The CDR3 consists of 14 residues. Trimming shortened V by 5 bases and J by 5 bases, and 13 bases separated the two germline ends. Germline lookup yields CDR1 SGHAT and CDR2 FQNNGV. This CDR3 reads CASSPRRERNTIYF. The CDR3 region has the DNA TGTGCCAGCAGCCCTCGTCGGGAGCGAAACACCATATATTTT.

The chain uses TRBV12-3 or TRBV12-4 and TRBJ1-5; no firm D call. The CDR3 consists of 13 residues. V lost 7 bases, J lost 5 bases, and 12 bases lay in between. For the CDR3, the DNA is TGTGCCAGCACCCCGGGGAGGTATCAGCCCCAGCATTTT. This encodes CASTPGRYQPQHF.

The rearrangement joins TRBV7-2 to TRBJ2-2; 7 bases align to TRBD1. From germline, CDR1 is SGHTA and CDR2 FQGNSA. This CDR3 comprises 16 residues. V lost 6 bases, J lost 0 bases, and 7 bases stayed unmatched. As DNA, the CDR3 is TGTGCCAGCAGAAGTTCCGGGACAGCGAACACCGGGGAGCTGTTTTTT. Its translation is CASRSSGTANTGELFF.

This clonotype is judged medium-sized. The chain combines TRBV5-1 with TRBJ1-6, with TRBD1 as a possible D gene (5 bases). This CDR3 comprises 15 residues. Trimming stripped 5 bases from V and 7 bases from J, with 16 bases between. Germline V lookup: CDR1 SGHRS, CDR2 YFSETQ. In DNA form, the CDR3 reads TGCGCCAGCAGGTCTCGGGAGGGGACCAATTCACCCCTCCACTTT. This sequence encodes CASRSREGTNSPLHF.

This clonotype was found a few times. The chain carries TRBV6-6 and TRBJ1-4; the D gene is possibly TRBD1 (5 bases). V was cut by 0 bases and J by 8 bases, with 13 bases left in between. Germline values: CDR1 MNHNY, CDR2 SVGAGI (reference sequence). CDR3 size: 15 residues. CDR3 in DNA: TGTGCCAGCAGTTACTCCTCCTACGAGGGGGAAAAACTGTTTTTT. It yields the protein CASSYSSYEGEKLFF.